The T cell receptor beta chain under discussion was sequenced for a study of tumor-infiltrating lymphocytes in primary liver carcinoma. Co-extracted RNA and DNA came from roughly 20-30 mg of unsorted bulk tissue. Each tumor sample had over 75% viable tumor cells. cDNA specific to TCR beta was made from about 550 ng of total RNA, with a constant-region primer employed for priming. Slightly modified ARM-PCR, run as three nested multiplex PCR rounds, produced the TCR beta libraries. A C-beta reverse primer was combined with TRBV1-TRBV30 forward primers in the first two PCR rounds, and each round had about 10 cycles. TCRdb re-analysed the multiplex PCR reads in MiXCR, keeping a single row per CDR3 protein. Of 50,000 or so distinct CDR3 sequences in the sample, over 65% are singletons; the top ten hold roughly a quarter. Deletions cut 1 base from V and 5 bases from J, with 10 bases between. The germline CDR1 and CDR2 sequences are KGHDR and SFDVKD. This CDR3 spans 14 amino acids.

Study-level findings and limits: About 8-25% of top clones, no more, were shared by all five regions. The overlap of tumor-adjacent and tumor-blood pairs was smaller than that of tumor region pairs.

This clonotype was found many times. Its target is unknown. The sequenced material came from liver tumor tissue from sampling region 5. The subset: tumor region T5, tumor centre. The TCR comes from a middle-aged man with primary liver carcinoma and hepatitis B virus infection. The rearrangement links TRBV24-1 to TRBJ2-5; TRBD1 is a possible D gene (6 bases). CDR3 loop: CATSDFVTGETQYF. CDR3 DNA sequence: TGTGCCACCAGTGATTTTGTCACAGGGGAGACCCAGTACTTC.